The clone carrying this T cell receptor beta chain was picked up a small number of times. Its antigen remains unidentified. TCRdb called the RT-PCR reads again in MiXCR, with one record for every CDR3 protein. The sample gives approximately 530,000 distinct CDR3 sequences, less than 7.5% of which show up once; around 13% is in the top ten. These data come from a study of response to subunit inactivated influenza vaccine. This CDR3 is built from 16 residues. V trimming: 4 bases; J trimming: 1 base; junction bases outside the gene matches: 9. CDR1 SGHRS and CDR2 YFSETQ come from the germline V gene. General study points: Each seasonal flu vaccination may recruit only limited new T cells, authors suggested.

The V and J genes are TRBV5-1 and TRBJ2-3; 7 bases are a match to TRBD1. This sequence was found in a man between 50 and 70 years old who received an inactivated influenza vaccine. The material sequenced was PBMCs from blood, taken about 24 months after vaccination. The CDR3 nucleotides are TGCGCCAGCAGCCTCCGGACAGGCTCTCGCACAGATACGCAGTATTTT. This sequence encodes CASSLRTGSRTDTQYF.